This entry lists 18 T cell receptor beta chains sequenced from one sample in a study of blood T cell repertoires in COVID-19. The table came from immunoSEQ multiplex PCR; TCRdb's copy has only in-frame clones and leaves some out. The data show some 200,000 clones, about nine tenths seen once. Material: PBMCs or T cells enriched from blood (not recorded which). These receptors came from a woman in her twenties or thirties who had recovered from COVID-19.

This chain connects TRBV10-3 to TRBJ2-5, with D unclear. Germline CDR1 and CDR2: ENHRY and SYGVKD. There are 11 residues in the CDR3. V lost 7 bases to trimming and J lost 7 bases, with 10 bases between them. The CDR3 region is CAIMTSGTQYF. Here the CDR3 DNA reads TGTGCCATCATGACGTCGGGGACCCAGTACTTC.

The chain carries TRBV9 and TRBJ1-3, with 7 positions matching TRBD1. V trimming: 3 bases; J trimming: 0 bases; junction bases outside the gene matches: 12. The CDR3 contains 18 residues. Germline V CDR1 and CDR2: SGDLS, YYNGEE. The CDR3 DNA follows: TGTGCCAGCAGCGCCACTACAGGGGCCGTCCTCTCTGGAAACACCATATATTTT. Residues: CASSATTGAVLSGNTIYF.

The chain couples TRBV24-1 to TRBJ2-1, with 15 bases that match TRBD2. V was clipped by 8 bases and J by 7 bases; unmatched bases: 2. The CDR3 totals 14 residues. CDR1 and CDR2 (germline): KGHDR, SFDVKD. This CDR3 is CATTGTSGRNEQFF. The CDR3 DNA follows: TGTGCCACCACCGGGACTAGCGGGAGGAATGAGCAGTTCTTC.

This clone has only one observation. The chain uses TRBV6-2 or TRBV6-3 and TRBJ1-4; weak D call: TRBD1 (5 bases). This CDR3 has 15 residues. Deletions cut 1 base from V and 7 bases from J, with 13 bases between. CDR1 and CDR2 from the germline V gene are MNHEY and SVGEGT. The CDR3 loop is CASSYYDLGREKLFF. Written as DNA, the CDR3 is TGTGCCAGCAGTTACTATGATCTGGGGCGTGAAAAACTGTTTTTT.

The gene calls are TRBV7-3 and TRBJ2-2; 9 bases agree with TRBD2. V was pared by 2 bases and J by 4 bases, with 8 bases of the junction left unmatched. CDR3 size: 17 residues. The germline CDR1 and CDR2 sequences are SGHTA and FQGTGA. The CDR3 protein is CASSLSAGGGFTGELFF. CDR3 sequence (DNA): TGTGCCAGCAGCTTATCGGCGGGAGGGGGTTTCACCGGGGAGCTGTTTTTT. Drawing the rest from reference TRBV7-3 and TRBJ2-2, the complete variable domain is GAGVSQTPSNKVTEKGKYVELRCDPISGHTALYWYRQSLGQGPEFLIYFQGTGAADDSGLPNDRFFAVRPEGSVSTLKIQRTERGDSAVYLCASSLSAGGGFTGELFFGEGSRLTVL.

CDR3 protein: CASYDRLATNEKLFF. As DNA, the CDR3 is TGTGCCAGCTATGACAGACTCGCAACTAATGAAAAACTGTTTTTT. This rearrangement joins TRBV2 to TRBJ1-4, with a weak D call TRBD1 (5 bases). V lost 8 bases, J lost 0 bases, and 13 bases lay in between. The length of the CDR3 is 15 residues. Germline CDR1 is SNHLY and CDR2 is FYNNEI.

This clone came up a few times. This chain joins TRBV7-3 and TRBJ2-7, with 7 bases matching TRBD1. This CDR3 has 13 residues. The germline gives CDR1 SGHTA, CDR2 FQGTGA. V gave up 5 bases and J gave up 5 bases; unmatched junction bases: 6. CDR3 in DNA: TGTGCCAGCAGCGAGACAGGGAATGACGAGCAGTACTTC. It specifies CASSETGNDEQYF.

The chain carries TRBV4-3 and TRBJ2-7, with D unresolved. The CDR3 extends over 15 amino acids. Trimming pared 5 bases from V and 2 bases from J, leaving 16 bases between. The germline V gene encodes CDR1 LGHNA and CDR2 YSLEER. The CDR3 loop reads CASSSGLGTTYEQYF. CDR3 nucleotides: TGCGCCAGCAGCTCAGGTCTGGGTACAACCTACGAGCAGTACTTC.

This clone turned up a few times. This chain joins TRBV7-7 and TRBJ1-6; D is unclear. The CDR3 spans 14 residues. The germline gives CDR1 SSHAT, CDR2 FNYEAQ (reference sequence). This CDR3 reads CASSSAGWGSPLHF. CDR3 coding DNA: TGTGCTAGCTCCTCCGCGGGTTGGGGTTCACCCCTCCACTTT.

V usage is TRBV6-5 and J usage is TRBJ2-2, with TRBD1 identical over 7 bases. CDR3 length equals 14 residues. V was clipped by 5 bases and J by 4 bases; unmatched bases: 4. Germline V gene lookup returns CDR1 MNHEY and CDR2 SVGAGI. CDR3 in DNA: TGTGCCAGCAGTCGGGACAGAGGCACCGGGGAGCTGTTTTTT. Translation gives CASSRDRGTGELFF.

V and J are TRBV4-3 and TRBJ2-1, with 10 bases lining up with TRBD2. The V gene's germline CDR1 is LGHNA and CDR2 YSLEER. The CDR3 runs to 17 residues. J lost 5 bases, V lost 4 bases, and 11 bases had no gene match. CDR3 DNA sequence: TGCGCCAGCAGCCCTATCCTTATTGGGACTAGCGACAATGAGCAGTTCTTC. Its translation is CASSPILIGTSDNEQFF.

The count of this clone is one. This chain connects TRBV6-5 to TRBJ1-2, with a weak D call TRBD1 (5 bases). V shed 5 bases and J shed 10 bases, with 14 bases lying between them. From germline, CDR1 is MNHEY and CDR2 SVGAGI. The CDR3 runs 12 residues. The CDR3, as DNA: TGTGCCAGCAGTACCGGGGGTAGAGACTACACCTTC. This encodes CASSTGGRDYTF.

The chain uses TRBV19 and TRBJ1-1, with a possible D match to TRBD1 (6 bases). CDR3 length: 17 residues. V was trimmed by 2 bases and J by 1 base, leaving 17 bases between them. The V gene's germline CDR1 is LNHDA and CDR2 SQIVND (reference sequence). The CDR3 DNA follows: TGTGCCAGTAGTATAATACCTGGGGGGGGGCCGAACACTGAAGCTTTCTTT. It yields the protein CASSIIPGGGPNTEAFF.

This rearrangement joins TRBV19 to TRBJ1-6, with a tentative D call TRBD1 (6 bases). Germline V lookup: CDR1 LNHDA, CDR2 SQIVND (reference sequence). Between the trimmed V and J ends, which lost 0 bases and 6 bases, there was a span of 21 bases. The length of the CDR3 is 19 residues. Written as DNA, the CDR3 is TGTGCCAGTAGTATAGATCACGGGGTCGTTCTCAGGGGTAATTCACCCCTCCACTTT. Residues: CASSIDHGVVLRGNSPLHF. The complete variable domain, with remaining parts taken from reference TRBV19 and TRBJ1-6, reads DGGITQSPKYLFRKEGQNVTLSCEQNLNHDAMYWYRQDPGQGLRLIYYSQIVNDFQKGDIAEGYSVSREKKESFPLTVTSAQKNPTAFYLCASSIDHGVVLRGNSPLHFGNGTRLTVT.

V gene TRBV13 combines with J gene TRBJ1-2; D unclear. This CDR3 has 16 residues. Per the germline V gene, CDR1 is PRHDT and CDR2 is FYEKMQ (reference sequence). The V and J ends lost 0 bases and 7 bases respectively, with 18 bases between them. In DNA, the CDR3 is TGTGCCAGCAGCTTAGGGGCGCCCGCGGGGAAGGGTGGCTACACCTTC. It encodes CASSLGAPAGKGGYTF.

The genes are TRBV11-1 and TRBJ1-4, with a possible D match to TRBD1 (5 bases). From germline, CDR1 is SGHAT and CDR2 FQDESV (reference sequence). V was trimmed by 7 bases and J by 8 bases, leaving 14 bases between them. CDR3 length: 13 residues. The CDR3 DNA reads as TGTGCCAGCACCATCGACAGAGGAGAAAAACTGTTTTTT. Translation: CASTIDRGEKLFF.

The genes are TRBV6-5 and TRBJ2-5; 9 bases align to TRBD2. V lost 2 bases to trimming and J lost 6 bases; unmatched junction nucleotides: 10. CDR1 is MNHEY, CDR2 SVGAGI, per germline. There are 16 residues in the CDR3. This CDR3 is CASSYPAAGGVKTQYF. The CDR3 DNA follows: TGTGCCAGCAGTTACCCCGCCGCGGGAGGGGTTAAGACCCAGTACTTC.

The rearrangement joins TRBV14 to TRBJ1-2; TRBD1 agrees at 9 bases. V lost 0 bases, J lost 8 bases, and 4 bases stayed unmatched. The V gene's germline CDR1 is SGHDN and CDR2 FVKESK. The CDR3 contains 14 residues. The CDR3 region is CASSQEQGADGYTF. Here the CDR3 DNA reads TGTGCCAGCAGCCAAGAACAGGGGGCTGACGGCTACACCTTC.